This T cell receptor (beta chain) was found in a study of cytomegalovirus exposure and HLA in healthy donors. Study outcomes and limitations: Reports state that TCR beta sequences accurately predicted most subjects' HLA-A and HLA-B alleles. There were some V segments, including TRBV6-2 and TRBV6-3, excluded as indistinguishable. Rates of TCR association differed by HLA locus in a later analysis, with DRB1 highest and HLA-C lowest. The study carried out a later analysis of TCR beta sequences. It associated around 17,000 of them with specific HLA alleles at a false discovery rate of 0.05.

V gave up 6 bases and J gave up 0 bases; unmatched junction bases: 4. CDR1 MNHEY and CDR2 SMNVEV come from the germline V gene (reference sequence). This CDR3 has 14 amino acids. 13 Jbeta primers and 60 Vbeta primers were used for the PCR. The table came from immunoSEQ multiplex PCR; TCRdb's copy has only in-frame clones and leaves some out. The data show about 150,000 clones, around 75% seen once. Only a few counts were recorded for this clone. Its antigen is currently unknown. Other DNA sequences in the sample encode the same CDR3. This receptor was obtained from a man aged 25 to 40 in good health and CMV-seropositive. Material for sequencing was PBMCs. The chain has TRBV27 and TRBJ2-7; 8 bases match TRBD1. CDR3 sequence reads: CASSRDRNSYEQYF. The CDR3 DNA sequence: TGTGCCAGCAGCAGGGACAGGAACTCCTACGAGCAGTACTTC.